One sample yielded the 12 T cell receptor beta chains listed below, sequenced in a study of shared clonotypes between healthy human individuals. Measured with immunoSEQ multiplex PCR; TCRdb has only the in-frame clones, and not every one. This table has 2.3 million or so clones, approximately 93% appearing once. The specimen sequenced was naive CD4+ T cells from PBMCs. Subset here: CD45RA+ positively selected. The receptor source for this set is a man between 18 and 29 years old in good health. Some clones in this sample may be carry-over from other donors' samples.

This chain uses TRBV30 with TRBJ2-7; D not resolved. Per germline, CDR1 GTSNPN and CDR2 SVGIG (reference sequence). The V end lost 1 base, the J end lost 3 bases, and 13 bases lay between the germline ends. The CDR3 is 14 amino acids. For the CDR3, the DNA is TGTGCCTGGAGTGCAAGTAGGAATCTCTACGAGCAGTACTTC. Protein sequence: CAWSASRNLYEQYF.

The CDR3 nucleotides are TGTGCCAGCAGCCTCCTAGGGGGGATTAAGTACTATGGCTACACCTTC. Translating gives CASSLLGGIKYYGYTF. V is TRBV5-5 and J is TRBJ1-2; possible D gene TRBD1, 6 bases. Germline V gene lookup returns CDR1 SGHKS and CDR2 YYEKEE (reference sequence). The CDR3 covers 16 residues. Trimming shortened V by 4 bases and J by 3 bases, and 19 bases separated the two germline ends.

The chain joins TRBV2 to TRBJ2-4; TRBD1 might be the D (6 bases). Germline loops: CDR1 SNHLY, CDR2 FYNNEI. CDR3 length: 16 residues. Trimming took off 5 bases at V and 0 bases at J, with 14 bases between the two ends. Here the CDR3 reads CASSKGQLLAKNIQYF. The CDR3 DNA sequence: TGTGCCAGCAGTAAAGGACAGCTTCTAGCCAAAAACATTCAGTACTTC.

The CDR3 sequence: CASSPQGRYGYTF. CDR3 DNA: TGTGCCAGCAGTCCGCAGGGGCGTTATGGCTACACCTTC. The chain couples TRBV6-5 to TRBJ1-2; weak D call: TRBD1 (6 bases). There are 13 residues in the CDR3. Deletions cut 5 bases from V and 5 bases from J, with 12 bases between. In germline, CDR1 is MNHEY, CDR2 SVGAGI.

The chain is built from TRBV4-2 and TRBJ1-5; 8 nucleotides line up with TRBD1. J lost 5 bases, V lost 1 base, and 1 base had no gene match. There are 14 residues in the CDR3. From germline, CDR1 is LGHNA and CDR2 YNFKEQ. CDR3 sequence (DNA): TGTGCCAGCAGCCAAGGGACAGGGTATCAGCCCCAGCATTTT. This codes for CASSQGTGYQPQHF.

This chain connects TRBV29-1 to TRBJ2-7; perhaps TRBD2 as D (6 bases). This CDR3 is 13 amino acids long. V lost 4 bases to trimming and J lost 3 bases, with 13 bases between them. The V gene's germline CDR1 is SQVTM and CDR2 ANQGSEA. CDR3 nucleotide sequence: TGCAGCGTTGGGGGTAGCGGAAACTACGAGCAGTACTTC. This encodes CSVGGSGNYEQYF.

The genes are TRBV6-1 and TRBJ2-7; D gene ambiguous. Germline-derived CDR1 and CDR2 are MNHNS and SASEGT. The ends were cut back, 8 bases at V and 2 bases at J, with 16 bases in the middle. The CDR3 contains 14 residues. The CDR3 DNA reads TGTGCCAGCCGACCTGCCGGACCGACCTACGAGCAGTACTTC. It is translated as CASRPAGPTYEQYF.

The rearrangement links TRBV4-1 to TRBJ2-1; 14 bases fit TRBD2. The V gene end was trimmed by 4 bases and the J gene end by 9 bases; junction bases not matched to a gene: 8. Germline values: CDR1 MGHRA, CDR2 YSYEKL. This CDR3 has 16 residues. In DNA form, the CDR3 reads TGCGCCAGCAGCCTTGGGACTAGCGGGAGAGTAGGTGAGCAGTTCTTC. Residues: CASSLGTSGRVGEQFF.

In this sample, this clone turned up a few times. The chain joins TRBV28 to TRBJ1-5; perhaps TRBD1 as D (6 bases). V lost 2 bases to trimming and J lost 2 bases, with 13 bases between them. Germline V gene sequence: CDR1 MDHEN, CDR2 SYDVKM. The CDR3 extends over 16 amino acids. The CDR3 sequence: CASSLATGSGNQPQHF. The DNA of the CDR3 is TGTGCCAGCAGTTTAGCCACAGGGTCTGGCAATCAGCCCCAGCATTTT.

The rearrangement links TRBV10-3 to TRBJ2-1; 10 bases are a match to TRBD2. In germline, CDR1 is ENHRY, CDR2 SYGVKD. This CDR3 region has 18 residues. J gave up 3 bases and V 5 bases, and 13 bases lay outside the gene matches. The CDR3 spells CAISTGLAPRGVYNEQFF. As DNA, the CDR3 is TGTGCCATCAGTACGGGACTAGCGCCTAGAGGGGTCTACAATGAGCAGTTCTTC.

Here the CDR3 DNA reads TGTGCCAGCAGCTCGGGAGTGATCCGGGGACTAGCGAGAACAGATACGCAGTATTTT. Protein: CASSSGVIRGLARTDTQYF. This sequence joins TRBV27 and TRBJ2-3; 10 bases align to TRBD2. The CDR3 is 19 residues long. Germline values: CDR1 MNHEY, CDR2 SMNVEV (reference sequence). V lost 6 bases to trimming and J lost 3 bases; unmatched junction nucleotides: 18.

This clone was detected only once. The chain uses TRBV2 and TRBJ1-5; unclear D gene. Per the germline V gene, CDR1 is SNHLY and CDR2 is FYNNEI. V shed 0 bases and J shed 4 bases, with 7 bases lying between them. The CDR3 runs to 14 residues. The CDR3 region has the DNA TGTGCCAGCAGTGAAGCGACCCAAAATCAGCCCCAGCATTTT. Its translation is CASSEATQNQPQHF.